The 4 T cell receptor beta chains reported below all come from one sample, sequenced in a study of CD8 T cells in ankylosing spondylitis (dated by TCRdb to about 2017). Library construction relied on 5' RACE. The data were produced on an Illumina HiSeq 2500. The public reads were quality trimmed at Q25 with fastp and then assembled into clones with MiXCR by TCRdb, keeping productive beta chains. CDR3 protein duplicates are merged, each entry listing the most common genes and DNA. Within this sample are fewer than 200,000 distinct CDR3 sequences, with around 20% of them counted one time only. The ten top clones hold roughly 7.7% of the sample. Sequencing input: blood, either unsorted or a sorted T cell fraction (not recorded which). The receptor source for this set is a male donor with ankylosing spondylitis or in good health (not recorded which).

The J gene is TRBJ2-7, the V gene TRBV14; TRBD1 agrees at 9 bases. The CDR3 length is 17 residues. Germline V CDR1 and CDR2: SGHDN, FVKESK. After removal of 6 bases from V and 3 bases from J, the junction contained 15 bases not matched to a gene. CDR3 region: CASSQSPFRTGDYEQYF. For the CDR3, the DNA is TGTGCCAGCAGTCAATCCCCCTTTCGGACAGGGGACTACGAGCAGTACTTC.

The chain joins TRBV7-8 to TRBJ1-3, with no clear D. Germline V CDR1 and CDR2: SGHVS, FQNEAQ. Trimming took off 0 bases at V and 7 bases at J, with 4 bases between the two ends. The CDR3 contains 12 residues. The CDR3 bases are TGTGCCAGCAGCTTAGCCGGGAACACCATATATTTT. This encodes CASSLAGNTIYF.

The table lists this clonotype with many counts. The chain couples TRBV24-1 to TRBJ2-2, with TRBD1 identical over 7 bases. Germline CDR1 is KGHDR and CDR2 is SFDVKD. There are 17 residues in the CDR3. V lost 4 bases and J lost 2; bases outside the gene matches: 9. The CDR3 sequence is CATSDTRDRTNTGELFF. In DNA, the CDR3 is TGTGCCACCAGTGACACCAGGGACAGAACAAACACCGGGGAGCTGTTTTTT.

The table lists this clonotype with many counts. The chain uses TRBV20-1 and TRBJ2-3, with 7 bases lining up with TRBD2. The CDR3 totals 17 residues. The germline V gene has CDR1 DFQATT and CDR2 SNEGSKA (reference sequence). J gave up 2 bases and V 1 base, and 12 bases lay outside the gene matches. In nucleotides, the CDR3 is TGCAGTGCTAGAGTGACCGGGTGGGAGGGAGACACAGATACGCAGTATTTT. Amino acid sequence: CSARVTGWEGDTDTQYF.